This entry is about one T cell receptor (beta chain). This clonotype was detected ten times or more. The antigen this receptor binds is unknown. Per-base qualities were not stored, and no clone one base away is much larger. This record belongs to a study of T cells in Graves' hyperthyroidism and ophthalmopathy (dated by TCRdb to 2018 to 2020). In the study overall: Peripheral blood samples were taken at initial diagnosis, before any treatment was given. A discovery cohort of approximately 97 patients, about 44 with Graves' ophthalmopathy and about 58 with stable Graves' hyperthyroidism, was used to find distinguishing TCR V-J signatures. Prospective prediction of ophthalmopathy was tested in an independent validation cohort consisting of fewer than 20 hyperthyroidism patients and about 17 patients who later progressed to ophthalmopathy. The 75 to 100 discovery patients were randomly divided into training and test sets at a 7:3 ratio. Thyroid tissue and blood T-cell repertoires from several Graves' hyperthyroidism patients were also compared in the study. After blood sampling, hyperthyroidism patients were treated with methimazole at a starting dose of 30 mg daily, and ophthalmopathy patients were treated with high-dose intravenous methylprednisolone. The paper describes TCR Vbeta CDR3 sequencing of some 130 peripheral blood samples, made up of approximately 40 ophthalmopathy patients, around 78 hyperthyroidism patients and approximately 17 progressor patients. On the study overall, not on this receptor specifically: In validation, the model predicted progression to ophthalmopathy a median of around six months before onset, with roughly 68% sensitivity and about 72% specificity. Blood samples also contained most of the expanded thyroid clonotypes (frequency above 0.001), which suggests that blood repertoires may reflect thyroid immune responses. Ophthalmopathy was separated from stable hyperthyroidism by a 13 V-J signature model, with approximately 90% sensitivity and roughly 84% specificity obtained in cross-validation and 80%/75% obtained in testing. Sample size was not statistically predetermined, and blinding of investigators to group allocation was not performed.

Ophthalmopathy patients had moderately to severely active disease, Clinical Activity Score of at least 3, NOSPECS grade of at least 4, and duration under 3 months. Patients with uncontrolled infections, other autoimmune diseases, pregnancy or lactation were excluded. Diagnoses were established on the basis of clinical symptoms, serum thyroxine and TRAb, thyroid ultrasound, and orbital computed tomography. Ficoll-Paque density gradient centrifugation was used to isolate PBMCs from around 9.1 ml of fresh peripheral blood. Total RNA was extracted with Trizol reagent, and quality was checked on an Agilent 2100 Bioanalyzer. The germline V gene yields SNHLY for CDR1 and FYNNEI for CDR2. Germline trimming: 3 bases from V, 2 bases from J; junction bases outside gene matches: 3. The CDR3 starts with the cysteine, ends with the phenylalanine, and has 14 residues. The retained sequence is limited to the CDR3, 42 bases, with the frame set at the first base.

Amplification of TCR beta CDR3 regions was carried out from RNA transcripts. The TCR CDR3 was subjected to a first round of RT-PCR using the HTBI primer set and the Qiagen OneStep RT-PCR kit. A second multiplex PCR round built the libraries, followed by size selection and purification. Paired-end sequencing of the libraries was performed with 100 bp reads on an Illumina HiSeq2000. On the authors' methods: SOAPnuke was used to process the raw data, throwing out any read that contained adapters or uncalled bases, had a mean Phred below 15, or lacked an exact constant-primer or identifier match. COPE v1.2.5 was used to merge high-quality paired reads, and clonotypes were defined as unique nucleotide sequences. Clonotypes were aligned to IMGT TRBV, TRBD and TRBJ reference segments using MiTCR v1.1. The analysis included only V-J combinations with a frequency above 0.0001, which together covered 99% to 99.2% of the repertoires. A TCS score was defined as the ratio between F50 (clonal expansion) and ExV (chaos), using BLOSUM62-based TCRdist between CDR3 peptides within each V-J. Welch's t-statistics and random forest reduced around 550 V-J features to about 12, which were used in a naive Bayes classifier (R e1071). TCRdb cleaned the public reads at Q25 with fastp, built clones with MiXCR and kept in-frame beta chains. Under each unique CDR3 protein, matching rows form one entry showing the most common genes and DNA. TCRdb's processing, not the authors', yielded these V and J calls. Recorded for this sample are 300,000 to 450,000 distinct CDR3 sequences; 13% to 15% of them occurred a single time. The ten top clones hold roughly a fifth of the sample.

The chain joins TRBV2 to TRBJ1-2; a stretch of 7 junction bases matches TRBD1. The clonotype comes from a woman aged 25 to 39 with Graves' ophthalmopathy. The sequenced sample consisted of blood. The CDR3 amino acid sequence is: CASSEYRGNYGYTF. The DNA is as follows: TGTGCCAGCAGTGAGTACAGGGGCAACTATGGCTACACCTTC.